This T cell receptor beta chain was documented in a study of blood T cell repertoires in COVID-19. Across the study: PBMCs, B-cell-depleted T cells, or T cells provided the cDNA or gDNA that made up the material.

The study assigned cohorts using participant-reported clinical history. Two negative PCRs, clearance, or symptom resolution were required of recovered Cohort 3 donors. The CDR3 loop spans 16 amino acids. The trim removed 5 bases at V and 0 bases at J, leaving 6 bases unmatched. The germline gives CDR1 KGHSH, CDR2 LQKENI. Per the study methods: Quantification of nucleated cells was approximated via reference gene primer amplification. The assay was immunoSEQ multiplex PCR, and TCRdb's table has in-frame clones only and misses some. The V and J calls and clone size come from that table; D and trimming were worked out from the DNA. The profile shows 300,000 to 400,000 clones, around 90% of them singletons.

The sequence came from a man aged 55 to 70 who had recovered from COVID-19. The V and J genes are TRBV18 and TRBJ2-1; 8 bases align to TRBD1. Sequencing was done on a sample of PBMCs or T cells enriched from blood (not recorded which). The chain's CDR3 is CASSTGGGGSYNEQFF. CDR3 nucleotides: TGTGCCAGCTCAACAGGGGGAGGAGGCTCCTACAATGAGCAGTTCTTC.